Shown below are 19 T cell receptor beta chains from a single sample sequenced in a study of T-cell reconstitution after alpha-beta-depleted transplantation in children (dated by TCRdb to the mid-2010s). The label giving this sample's treatment or condition can be read as: allogeneic hematopoietic cell transplantation with graft depleted of TCRalphabeta T cells and CD19 B cells. To prepare the library, PCR was applied. Sequenced using an Illumina HiSeq 2500. To normalize quantification of the TCRbeta repertoire, the TCR libraries were built with molecular barcoding that relied on unique molecular identifiers. The raw public data were reprocessed by TCRdb itself: fastp quality trimming at Q25, MiXCR clonotype calling, in-frame beta chains only. Each CDR3 protein gets just one entry, which takes the most common genes and DNA from the rows behind it. Across this sample there are approximately 200,000 distinct CDR3 sequences, with approximately 6.8% seen only once. The ten largest clones represent roughly 4.7% of the sample.

Here the sequenced sample was PBMCs, taken before TCRalphabeta/CD19-depleted stem cell transplant. The receptors originated from a girl under two years old with combined immunodeficiency, due to receive a stem cell transplant.

At least ten counts were recorded for this clonotype. The chain employs TRBV7-2 and TRBJ1-5; D remains unclear. The CDR3 sequence is 15 residues long. CDR1 and CDR2 (germline): SGHTA, FQGNSA. The V end was cut by 3 bases, the J end by 1 base, with 10 bases between. The CDR3 loop reads CASSLVSQSNQPQHF. The CDR3 DNA reads TGTGCCAGCAGCTTGGTATCCCAGAGCAATCAGCCCCAGCATTTT.

This clonotype was observed a few times. The rearrangement uses TRBV19 and TRBJ1-3, with a tentative D call TRBD1 (5 bases). Looked up from germline, CDR1 is LNHDA and CDR2 is SQIVND (reference sequence). V dropped 6 bases and J dropped 0 bases, with 12 bases sitting between them. This CDR3 region has 15 residues. The CDR3 spells CASSGASFSGNTIYF. CDR3 nucleotide sequence: TGTGCCAGTAGCGGGGCGTCCTTCTCTGGAAACACCATATATTTT.

This clonotype occurred many times. The V gene is TRBV4-3, the J gene TRBJ2-2, with 11 bases matching TRBD2. The V segment lost 0 bases and the J segment 7 bases; nucleotides outside the gene matches: 4. Germline CDR1 reads LGHNA; CDR2 reads YSLEER. CDR3 size: 16 residues. The CDR3 region has the DNA TGCGCCAGCAGCCAAGACGTAGCGGGGGGGCGCGGGGAGCTGTTTTTT. Translation: CASSQDVAGGRGELFF.

Points on this clonotype: A clone one base away is much larger, so this may be a read error. CDR3 in amino acids: CASGVEETDQFF. For the CDR3, the DNA is TGTGCCAGCGGCGTAGAGGAGACAGACCAGTTCTTC. The V call is TRBV9, the J call TRBJ2-1, with TRBD1 as a possible D gene (5 bases). Germline V gene data show CDR1 as SGDLS and CDR2 as YYNGEE. This CDR3 has 12 amino acids. The whole variable domain, remainder taken from reference TRBV9 and TRBJ2-1, is DSGVTQTPKHLITATGQRVTLRCSPRSGDLSVYWYQQSLDQGLQFLIQYYNGEERAKGNILERFSAQQFPDLHSELNLSSLELGDSALYFCASGVEETDQFFGPGTRLTVL.

Many counts were recorded for this clonotype. The chain joins TRBV12-3 or TRBV12-4 to TRBJ2-3, with 16 bases lining up with TRBD2. After removal of 3 bases from V and 3 bases from J, the junction contained 15 bases not matched to a gene. The CDR3 extends over 21 amino acids. CDR3 sequence reads: CASSFAGTSGGAAYLTDTQYF. For the CDR3, the DNA is TGTGCCAGCAGTTTCGCCGGGACTAGCGGGGGGGCCGCCTACCTTACAGATACGCAGTATTTT.

There are many counts of this clonotype. V usage is TRBV28 and J usage is TRBJ2-5; D not certain. CDR3 size: 12 residues. The germline gives CDR1 MDHEN, CDR2 SYDVKM. Trimming pared 6 bases from V and 4 bases from J, leaving 9 bases between. The CDR3 region is CASSSPGETQYF. The CDR3 DNA sequence: TGTGCCAGCAGCTCTCCGGGAGAGACCCAGTACTTC.

This clonotype appeared many times. CDR3 protein: CASSENLAGGRGSYNEQFF. The CDR3 DNA reads as TGTGCCAGCAGCGAGAATCTAGCGGGAGGTAGGGGTTCCTACAATGAGCAGTTCTTC. The chain joins TRBV9 to TRBJ2-1, with TRBD2 matching over 11 bases. There are 19 residues in the CDR3. After removal of 3 bases from V and 1 base from J, the junction contained 12 bases not matched to a gene. Germline V gives CDR1 SGDLS, CDR2 YYNGEE. Together with reference TRBV9 and TRBJ2-1, the CDR3 gives the full variable domain: DSGVTQTPKHLITATGQRVTLRCSPRSGDLSVYWYQQSLDQGLQFLIQYYNGEERAKGNILERFSAQQFPDLHSELNLSSLELGDSALYFCASSENLAGGRGSYNEQFFGPGTRLTVL.

This clonotype was recorded at least ten times. The V call is TRBV4-1, the J call TRBJ2-3; no clear D. The CDR3 length is 14 residues. V was pared by 4 bases and J by 1 base, with 9 bases between. Germline values: CDR1 MGHRA, CDR2 YSYEKL. The CDR3 is CASSPPRGTDTQYF. For the CDR3, the DNA is TGCGCCAGCAGCCCACCCCGGGGCACAGATACGCAGTATTTT.

This clonotype showed up many times. The chain couples TRBV25-1 to TRBJ1-6; 7 nucleotides match TRBD1. The ends lost 0 bases at V and 7 bases at J; junction bases unmatched: 3. CDR3 length: 15 amino acids. The germline V gene has CDR1 MGHDK and CDR2 SYGVNS. CDR3 coding DNA: TGTGCCAGCAGTGAATATTCGGGACAGAATTCACCCCTCCACTTT. Its translation: CASSEYSGQNSPLHF.

This clonotype was recorded many times. The V gene is TRBV3-1, the J gene TRBJ2-3; TRBD2 might be the D (7 bases). Deletions cut 0 bases from V and 3 bases from J, with 10 bases between. Germline V gene sequence: CDR1 LGHDT, CDR2 YNNKEL (reference sequence). The CDR3 loop spans 15 amino acids. The CDR3 sequence: CASSQEGGATDTQYF. The CDR3 coding sequence is TGTGCCAGCAGCCAAGAAGGGGGGGCAACAGATACGCAGTATTTT.

In its sample, this clonotype ranks as medium-sized. The V and J genes are TRBV29-1 and TRBJ2-2; TRBD1 is a possible D gene (6 bases). The CDR3 has 14 amino acids. CDR1 and CDR2 from the germline V gene are SQVTM and ANQGSEA. The ends were cut back, 3 bases at V and 0 bases at J, with 8 bases in the middle. The CDR3 sequence: CSVETGTNTGELFF. CDR3 sequence (DNA): TGCAGCGTTGAGACAGGAACGAACACCGGGGAGCTGTTTTTT.

This clonotype was seen many times. The chain couples TRBV20-1 to TRBJ2-7, with 9 bases lining up with TRBD1. With 5 bases clipped from V and 3 bases from J, the junction kept 11 bases outside the gene matches. The CDR3 runs to 15 residues. Germline loops: CDR1 DFQATT, CDR2 SNEGSKA (reference sequence). CDR3 loop: CSAGTGTGSIYEQYF. Here the CDR3 DNA reads TGCAGTGCTGGTACCGGGACAGGGAGTATCTACGAGCAGTACTTC.

This clonotype was observed many times. The chain employs TRBV7-2 and TRBJ2-7, with no clear D. Germline assignment: CDR1 SGHTA and CDR2 FQGNSA. V lost 3 bases and J 2 bases, leaving 5 bases between the germline ends. The CDR3 covers 12 residues. This chain's CDR3 is CASSFLAYEQYF. DNA for the CDR3: TGTGCCAGCAGCTTTTTAGCCTACGAGCAGTACTTC.

This clonotype showed up many times. This rearrangement joins TRBV7-2 to TRBJ2-2; the D is unclear. The germline CDR1 and CDR2 sequences are SGHTA and FQGNSA. The CDR3 spans 13 residues. Trimming removed 1 base from V and 3 bases from J, with 3 bases in between. CDR3: CASSLVHTGELFF. CDR3 sequence (DNA): TGTGCCAGCAGCTTAGTGCACACCGGGGAGCTGTTTTTT.

V usage is TRBV2 and J usage is TRBJ2-5; TRBD2 matches 9 bases. The CDR3 sequence is 16 residues long. Germline assignment: CDR1 SNHLY and CDR2 FYNNEI. The V gene end was trimmed by 2 bases and the J gene end by 3 bases; junction bases not matched to a gene: 7. For the CDR3, the DNA is TGTGCCAGCAGTGAATGGGTAGCGGGGGCTGAAGAGACCCAGTACTTC. This encodes CASSEWVAGAEETQYF. Filled out from reference TRBV2 and TRBJ2-5, the complete variable domain reads EPEVTQTPSHQVTQMGQEVILRCVPISNHLYFYWYRQILGQKVEFLVSFYNNEISEKSEIFDDQFSVERPDGSNFTLKIRSTKLEDSAMYFCASSEWVAGAEETQYFGPGTRLLVL.

This clonotype occurred many times. The CDR3 reads CAIKLGLAGATDTQYF. CDR3 DNA sequence: TGTGCCATCAAACTGGGACTAGCGGGGGCCACAGATACGCAGTATTTT. This chain links TRBV10-3 with TRBJ2-3, with TRBD2 matching over 14 bases. The CDR3 contains 16 residues. Germline trimming cut 7 bases from V and 2 bases from J; bases unmatched to any gene: 5. Germline-derived CDR1 and CDR2 are ENHRY and SYGVKD.

This clonotype was detected ten times or more. This chain connects TRBV7-3 to TRBJ2-1; 7 positions match TRBD2. The trim removed 6 bases at V and 3 bases at J, leaving 11 bases unmatched. CDR1 is SGHTA, CDR2 FQGTGA, per germline. The CDR3 has 16 residues. The CDR3 DNA reads TGTGCCAGCAGGTGGGGCGGGAGCCCCGACTACAATGAGCAGTTCTTC. Amino acids: CASRWGGSPDYNEQFF. The full variable domain, its missing parts supplied by reference TRBV7-3 and TRBJ2-1, is GAGVSQTPSNKVTEKGKYVELRCDPISGHTALYWYRQSLGQGPEFLIYFQGTGAADDSGLPNDRFFAVRPEGSVSTLKIQRTERGDSAVYLCASRWGGSPDYNEQFFGPGTRLTVL.

This clonotype has at least ten counts. The CDR3 sequence is CASSLSSGRATYEQYF. The DNA for the CDR3 is TGTGCCAGCAGTTTATCTAGCGGGAGGGCCACCTACGAGCAGTACTTC. The genes are TRBV27 and TRBJ2-7, with 11 bases aligning to TRBD2. CDR3 length equals 16 residues. Germline loops: CDR1 MNHEY, CDR2 SMNVEV (reference sequence). V shed 0 bases and J 2 bases; nucleotides not matched to a gene: 3.

This clonotype was recorded at least ten times. The rearrangement uses TRBV4-1 and TRBJ2-7; 7 bases line up with TRBD1. V trimming: 2 bases; J trimming: 3 bases; junction bases outside the gene matches: 4. The CDR3 is 14 residues long. Germline values: CDR1 MGHRA, CDR2 YSYEKL. The chain's CDR3 is CASSQIGQDYEQYF. CDR3 coding DNA: TGCGCCAGCAGCCAAATCGGACAGGACTACGAGCAGTACTTC.